This T cell receptor (beta chain) was observed in a study of blood T cells in healthy people across ages. Staff drew roughly 10 milliliters of peripheral blood from each donor. Trimming removed 0 bases from V and 5 bases from J, with 8 bases in between. CDR3 length equals 14 residues. CDR1 and CDR2 from the germline V gene are MDHEN and SYDVKM. Primers used in a second PCR of about 6 to 11 cycles were a sample-barcoded 5' primer and a J-beta primer mix. MiXCR was run by TCRdb on the 5' RACE reads, yielding one entry per CDR3 protein. Among 1.5 million to 2 million distinct CDR3 sequences, approximately 50% were seen once, and the ten largest hold approximately 2.1%.

Material for sequencing was blood. The origin of this receptor is a woman between 40 and 50 years old in good health. This sequence joins TRBV28 and TRBJ2-1; the D gene is possibly TRBD2 (5 bases). The CDR3 DNA follows: TGTGCCAGCAGTTTATGGACTACCGACAATGAGCAGTTCTTC. It translates to CASSLWTTDNEQFF.